These 29 T cell receptor beta chains originate from one sample sequenced in a study of blood T cell repertoires in COVID-19. Method: immunoSEQ multiplex PCR; TCRdb's copy keeps in-frame clones and lacks some. The table records approximately 430,000 clones, just over 85% of them present only once. Sequenced input: peripheral blood. The receptors come from a woman in her thirties with active or convalescent COVID-19.

This sequence joins TRBV9 and TRBJ2-3, with 14 nucleotides matching TRBD2. This CDR3 has 19 residues. V lost 4 bases, J lost 2 bases, and 12 bases stayed unmatched. Germline CDR1 and CDR2: SGDLS and YYNGEE. The CDR3 protein is CASSSSGTSGGAFTDTQYF. For the CDR3, the DNA is TGTGCCAGCAGCTCGTCCGGGACTAGCGGGGGTGCCTTCACAGATACGCAGTATTTT.

The CDR3 DNA reads TGTGCCAGCAGTCCCCACCTATCGGGGGGAGAAAAACTGTTTTTT. Its protein is CASSPHLSGGEKLFF. The genes are TRBV6-2 or TRBV6-3 and TRBJ1-4, with a possible D match to TRBD1 (5 bases). Trimming removed 5 bases at V and 8 bases at J, with 18 bases between. The CDR3 has 15 residues. CDR1 and CDR2 from the germline V gene are MNHEY and SVGEGT.

The gene calls are TRBV18 and TRBJ1-6, with D perhaps matching TRBD1 (5 bases). CDR3 length equals 14 residues. V lost 3 bases and J 9 bases, leaving 12 bases between the germline ends. Germline V CDR1 and CDR2: KGHSH, LQKENI. This CDR3 is CASSPPDSTSPLHF. CDR3 coding DNA: TGTGCCAGCTCACCGCCCGACAGTACTTCACCCCTCCACTTT.

J is TRBJ2-3 and V is TRBV19, with 8 bases matching TRBD2. CDR3 length: 15 residues. V dropped 3 bases and J dropped 3; count of bases not matched to a gene: 5. In germline, CDR1 is LNHDA, CDR2 SQIVND (reference sequence). As DNA, the CDR3 is TGTGCCAGTAGTATCGCGGGGGGCAGGACAGATACGCAGTATTTT. Translating it yields CASSIAGGRTDTQYF.

The genes are TRBV18 and TRBJ2-1, with D possibly matching TRBD1 (6 bases). Germline CDR1 KGHSH, CDR2 LQKENI. The ends were cut back, 3 bases at V and 4 bases at J, with 13 bases in the middle. The CDR3 sequence is 15 residues long. CDR3 protein: CASSPGQNVYNEQFF. The CDR3 region has the DNA TGTGCCAGCTCACCCGGACAGAACGTTTACAATGAGCAGTTCTTC. Drawing the rest from reference TRBV18 and TRBJ2-1, the complete variable domain is NAGVMQNPRHLVRRRGQEARLRCSPMKGHSHVYWYRQLPEEGLKFMVYLQKENIIDESGMPKERFSAEFPKEGPSILRIQQVVRGDSAAYFCASSPGQNVYNEQFFGPGTRLTVL.

The CDR3 sequence: CASSQDNFQETQYF. The CDR3 DNA follows: TGCGCCAGCAGCCAAGACAACTTCCAAGAGACCCAGTACTTC. The chain combines TRBV4-1 with TRBJ2-5; D remains unclear. Trimming cost V 0 bases and J 1 base, with 6 bases left between them. The CDR3 length is 14 residues. Looked up from germline, CDR1 is MGHRA and CDR2 is YSYEKL.

The chain couples TRBV6-1 to TRBJ1-1, with 9 bases identical to TRBD1. Germline CDR1 and CDR2: MNHNS and SASEGT. This CDR3 contains 16 residues. V shed 4 bases and J 5 bases; nucleotides not matched to a gene: 11. The CDR3 coding sequence is TGTGCCAGCAGTGCTGCGACAGGGGGTGCGGGGACTGAAGCTTTCTTT. This translates into CASSAATGGAGTEAFF.

The chain links TRBV29-1 to TRBJ2-7, with 11 bases lining up with TRBD2. This CDR3 is built from 14 residues. V was pared by 1 base and J by 4 bases, with 3 bases of the junction left unmatched. Germline V lookup: CDR1 SQVTM, CDR2 ANQGSEA. This chain's CDR3 is CSVEGTSGRYEQYF. CDR3 sequence (DNA): TGCAGCGTTGAAGGGACTAGCGGGCGGTACGAGCAGTACTTC.

The gene calls are TRBV7-6 and TRBJ2-2, with D possibly being TRBD2 (6 bases). V lost 1 base and J lost 5, with 11 bases in between. The CDR3 is 15 amino acids. Germline V gene lookup returns CDR1 SGHVS and CDR2 FNYEAQ. CDR3 in DNA: TGTGCCAGCAGCTTAGGTCCTAGCGATACCGGGGAGCTGTTTTTT. Translating it yields CASSLGPSDTGELFF.

V usage is TRBV10-3 and J usage is TRBJ2-1; 7 bases line up with TRBD1. V gave up 7 bases and J gave up 2 bases; unmatched junction bases: 5. From germline, CDR1 is ENHRY and CDR2 SYGVKD. CDR3 length: 14 residues. The CDR3 DNA sequence: TGTGCCATCACTCGGACAGGAACCTACAATGAGCAGTTCTTC. Amino acids: CAITRTGTYNEQFF.

The V and J genes are TRBV29-1 and TRBJ2-3; TRBD1 might be the D (6 bases). V lost 3 bases and J lost 2, with 21 bases in between. This CDR3 is built from 17 residues. Looked up from germline, CDR1 is SQVTM and CDR2 is ANQGSEA. The CDR3 region is CSVDGRTEWSHTDTQYF. DNA for the CDR3: TGCAGCGTTGATGGGCGGACAGAATGGTCCCACACAGATACGCAGTATTTT.

This rearrangement joins TRBV5-1 to TRBJ1-2, with no clear D. Trimming removed 0 bases from V and 0 bases from J, with 6 bases in between. The CDR3 is 14 residues long. Per germline, CDR1 SGHRS and CDR2 YFSETQ. The CDR3 sequence: CASSLGSANYGYTF. CDR3 sequence (DNA): TGCGCCAGCAGCTTGGGGTCAGCTAACTATGGCTACACCTTC.

Worth noting for this clone: Other DNA sequences in this sample translate to the same CDR3. V gene TRBV18 combines with J gene TRBJ1-1, with 8 bases fitting TRBD1. The CDR3 contains 13 residues. The junction had 1 base not matched to a gene; V was cut back by 3 bases and J by 4 bases. Germline CDR1 and CDR2: KGHSH and LQKENI. The DNA of the CDR3 is TGTGCCAGCTCACCTGGGACAGGCACTGAAGCTTTCTTT. The encoded protein is CASSPGTGTEAFF. Filled out from reference TRBV18 and TRBJ1-1, the complete variable domain reads NAGVMQNPRHLVRRRGQEARLRCSPMKGHSHVYWYRQLPEEGLKFMVYLQKENIIDESGMPKERFSAEFPKEGPSILRIQQVVRGDSAAYFCASSPGTGTEAFFGQGTRLTVV.

This rearrangement joins TRBV18 to TRBJ1-4; D possibly corresponds to TRBD1 (6 bases). Germline values: CDR1 KGHSH, CDR2 LQKENI. V was cut by 3 bases and J by 0 bases, with 11 bases left in between. The CDR3 totals 16 residues. Written as DNA, the CDR3 is TGTGCCAGCTCACCCCTTGCAGGGGCAACTAATGAAAAACTGTTTTTT. Its protein is CASSPLAGATNEKLFF.

The sample holds one count of this clone. This chain uses TRBV14 with TRBJ2-7; D is perhaps TRBD1 (6 bases). Germline loops: CDR1 SGHDN, CDR2 FVKESK. The CDR3 spans 14 residues. V shed 2 bases and J shed 4 bases, with 12 bases lying between them. The CDR3: CASSQTTGSYEQYF. The CDR3 coding sequence is TGTGCCAGCAGCCAAACTACAGGGTCGTACGAGCAGTACTTC.

This clone appeared a single time. The chain recombines TRBV15 with TRBJ2-5; D gene uncertain. CDR3 length equals 11 residues. Trimming left V 2 bases short and J 8 bases short, with 6 bases between. Germline V gene data show CDR1 as LNHNV and CDR2 as YYDKDF (reference sequence). CDR3 loop: CATSRQVTQYF. In DNA, the CDR3 is TGTGCCACCAGCAGACAGGTCACCCAGTACTTC.

The V call is TRBV10-3, the J call TRBJ2-7, with TRBD1 matching over 8 bases. This CDR3 has 18 residues. Trimming at V came to 2 bases and at J to 2 bases, leaving 14 bases not matched to a gene. CDR1 ENHRY and CDR2 SYGVKD come from the germline V gene. CDR3 sequence reads: CAISEGGSRDRRTYEQYF. The CDR3 region has the DNA TGTGCCATCAGTGAGGGGGGGTCCCGGGACAGGAGGACCTACGAGCAGTACTTC.

The count of this clone is one. This chain uses TRBV12-5 with TRBJ1-5, with TRBD1 matching 7 bases. From germline, CDR1 is LGHNT and CDR2 FRNRAP. V trimming: 1 base; J trimming: 12 bases; junction bases outside the gene matches: 3. The CDR3 covers 12 residues. The CDR3 region is CASGLAGQYQHF. The CDR3 coding sequence is TGTGCTAGTGGTTTGGCGGGACAGTACCAGCATTTT.

This clone came up a few times. The chain recombines TRBV5-1 with TRBJ1-4; 8 bases are shared with TRBD1. V shed 4 bases and J 7 bases; nucleotides not matched to a gene: 9. CDR3 length: 15 residues. CDR1 is SGHRS and CDR2 is YFSETQ in the germline V gene. The CDR3 coding sequence is TGCGCCAGCAGCCCCAGCGGACAGGGAGTTGAAAAACTGTTTTTT. This translates into CASSPSGQGVEKLFF.

This sequence joins TRBV7-6 and TRBJ2-3, with D possibly matching TRBD2 (6 bases). The germline gives CDR1 SGHVS, CDR2 FNYEAQ. The V gene lost 3 bases and the J gene lost 0 bases, with 13 bases spanning the gap. This CDR3 has 16 residues. CDR3: CASSFGGGPSTDTQYF. The CDR3 DNA sequence: TGTGCCAGCAGCTTCGGGGGAGGTCCGAGCACAGATACGCAGTATTTT.

The chain joins TRBV29-1 to TRBJ1-2; D perhaps matches TRBD1 (5 bases). The germline V and J ends were trimmed by 3 bases and 4 bases, with 12 bases remaining between them. The CDR3 covers 13 residues. Germline V gene sequence: CDR1 SQVTM, CDR2 ANQGSEA. The CDR3 region is CSVDQAGGYGYTF. The CDR3 DNA reads as TGCAGCGTTGACCAGGCGGGGGGCTATGGCTACACCTTC.

This clone was detected a few times. V usage is TRBV6-5 and J usage is TRBJ1-2, with a tentative D call TRBD1 (6 bases). This CDR3 is built from 15 residues. Deletions cut 4 bases from V and 3 bases from J, with 15 bases between. CDR1 and CDR2 from the germline V gene are MNHEY and SVGAGI. CDR3 bases: TGTGCCAGCAGTTCTGGACAGCACTACTACTATGGCTACACCTTC. Its translation is CASSSGQHYYYGYTF.

This chain uses TRBV19 with TRBJ1-2, with TRBD1 matching over 8 bases. From germline, CDR1 is LNHDA and CDR2 SQIVND (reference sequence). Germline trimming cut 7 bases from V and 1 base from J; bases unmatched to any gene: 8. The CDR3 has 15 residues. Here the CDR3 DNA reads TGTGCCAGTAACCCGGACAGGGAGTATAACTATGGCTACACCTTC. Translating it yields CASNPDREYNYGYTF. The entire variable domain, with the rest obtained from reference TRBV19 and TRBJ1-2, is as follows: DGGITQSPKYLFRKEGQNVTLSCEQNLNHDAMYWYRQDPGQGLRLIYYSQIVNDFQKGDIAEGYSVSREKKESFPLTVTSAQKNPTAFYLCASNPDREYNYGYTFGSGTRLTVV.

The chain joins TRBV5-4 to TRBJ1-4; no definite D call. Germline V gives CDR1 SGHNT, CDR2 YYREEE (reference sequence). Trimming cost V 0 bases and J 6 bases, with 9 bases left between them. CDR3 length: 14 residues. The CDR3: CASSLGQRDEKLFF. The CDR3 DNA reads TGTGCCAGCAGCTTGGGTCAGAGGGATGAAAAACTGTTTTTT.

J is TRBJ2-1 and V is TRBV19; TRBD2 matches at 7 bases. The CDR3 runs to 13 residues. With 6 bases clipped from V and 5 bases from J, the junction kept 4 bases outside the gene matches. From germline, CDR1 is LNHDA and CDR2 SQIVND (reference sequence). The DNA for the CDR3 is TGTGCCAGTAGGGCGGGAGCGAACAATGAGCAGTTCTTC. This translates into CASRAGANNEQFF.

The V and J genes are TRBV2 and TRBJ1-6; 10 positions match TRBD1. With 6 bases clipped from V and 5 bases from J, the junction kept 4 bases outside the gene matches. Germline-derived CDR1 and CDR2 are SNHLY and FYNNEI. The CDR3 has 15 amino acids. The CDR3 is CASSQGTGDNSPLHF. In DNA, the CDR3 is TGTGCCAGCAGCCAAGGGACAGGGGATAATTCACCCCTCCACTTT. Full variable domain (remainder filled in from reference TRBV2 and TRBJ1-6): EPEVTQTPSHQVTQMGQEVILRCVPISNHLYFYWYRQILGQKVEFLVSFYNNEISEKSEIFDDQFSVERPDGSNFTLKIRSTKLEDSAMYFCASSQGTGDNSPLHFGNGTRLTVT.

There are a few counts of this clone. The chain has TRBV7-8 and TRBJ2-7; TRBD1 aligns across 7 bases. V shed 3 bases, J shed 3 bases, and the junction held 11 bases outside the gene matches. CDR1 and CDR2 from the germline V gene are SGHVS and FQNEAQ. The CDR3 totals 16 residues. CDR3: CASSFFAGTAVYEQYF. CDR3 coding DNA: TGTGCCAGCAGCTTTTTTGCCGGGACAGCGGTCTACGAGCAGTACTTC.

The DNA of the CDR3 is TGTGCCAGTTTTCCGGGACAGTCCTACAATGAGCAGTTCTTC. This codes for CASFPGQSYNEQFF. The V and J genes are TRBV6-5 and TRBJ2-1; 7 bases line up with TRBD1. CDR3 length: 14 residues. Losses at the gene ends were 9 bases for V and 1 base for J; bases not matched to a gene: 6. Germline lookup yields CDR1 MNHEY and CDR2 SVGAGI.

This chain connects TRBV5-5 to TRBJ1-2, with D unresolved. In germline, CDR1 is SGHKS, CDR2 YYEKEE (reference sequence). The germline V and J ends were trimmed by 6 bases and 3 bases, with 18 bases remaining between them. The CDR3 is 15 residues long. The DNA for the CDR3 is TGTGCCAGCACCCTTTGGGAGGAAGGCCACTATGGCTACACCTTC. Amino acid sequence: CASTLWEEGHYGYTF.